A single sample is the source of the 3 T cell receptor beta chains below, sequenced in a study of cytomegalovirus exposure and HLA in healthy donors. PCR involved 60 Vbeta and 13 Jbeta primers. Sequencing was performed with immunoSEQ multiplex PCR; in TCRdb, only in-frame clones are kept and a portion is missing. The table includes roughly 130,000 clones, around three quarters detected once. The sequenced sample consisted of PBMCs. These receptors were collected from a man aged 30 to 45 in good health and CMV-seronegative.

The chain joins TRBV7-2 to TRBJ2-7; TRBD1 matches at 9 bases. Germline trimming cut 3 bases from V and 6 bases from J; bases unmatched to any gene: 6. Germline V gene sequence: CDR1 SGHTA, CDR2 FQGNSA. This CDR3 comprises 14 residues. The CDR3 spells CASSFPGQGCEQYF. Written as DNA, the CDR3 is TGTGCCAGCAGCTTCCCGGGACAGGGATGCGAGCAGTACTTC.

The chain is built from TRBV7-9 and TRBJ2-5, with TRBD1 identical over 9 bases. V shed 4 bases and J 5 bases; nucleotides not matched to a gene: 8. This CDR3 is 15 amino acids long. From germline, CDR1 is SEHNR and CDR2 FQNEAQ (reference sequence). CDR3 residues: CASSYKTGGRETQYF. Here the CDR3 DNA reads TGTGCCAGCAGCTATAAGACAGGGGGAAGGGAGACCCAGTACTTC.

The V and J genes are TRBV4-1 and TRBJ2-7, with TRBD1 as a possible D gene (6 bases). The V end lost 0 bases, the J end lost 7 bases, and 13 bases lay between the germline ends. Germline CDR1 is MGHRA and CDR2 is YSYEKL. CDR3 length: 14 residues. In DNA form, the CDR3 reads TGCGCCAGCAGCCAAGATTCGCAGGGGAGTGAGCAGTACTTC. It encodes CASSQDSQGSEQYF.